This T cell receptor beta chain was captured by sequencing in a study of T cell responses to AZD1222 COVID-19 vaccine. Trimming shortened V by 1 base and J by 0 bases, and 19 bases separated the two germline ends. Germline values: CDR1 MDHEN, CDR2 SYDVKM. The CDR3 totals 19 residues. Data came from immunoSEQ multiplex PCR; TCRdb stores just in-frame clones and leaves some out. The sample consists of some 100,000 clones, 92% of them appearing once. V usage is TRBV28 and J usage is TRBJ1-5; maybe TRBD1 (5 bases). Source: peripheral blood, taken 28 days after the second AZD1222 dose. This TCR was recovered from an adult who received the AZD1222 COVID-19 vaccine. The CDR3 coding sequence is TGTGCCAGCAGTTTATCTATGGGCGGGACGGCTTATAGCAATCAGCCCCAGCATTTT. It translates to CASSLSMGGTAYSNQPQHF.